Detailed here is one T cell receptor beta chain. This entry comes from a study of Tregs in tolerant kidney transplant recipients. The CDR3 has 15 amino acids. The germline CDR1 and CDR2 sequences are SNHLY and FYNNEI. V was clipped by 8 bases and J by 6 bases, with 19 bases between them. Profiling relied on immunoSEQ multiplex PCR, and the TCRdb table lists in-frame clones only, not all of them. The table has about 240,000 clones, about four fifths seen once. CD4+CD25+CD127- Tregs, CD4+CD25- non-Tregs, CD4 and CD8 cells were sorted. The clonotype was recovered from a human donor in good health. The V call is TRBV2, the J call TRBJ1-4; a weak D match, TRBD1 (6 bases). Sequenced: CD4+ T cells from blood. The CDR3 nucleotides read TGTGCCAGCTCACTAATGGGGGCCTCCGATGAAAAACTGTTTTTT. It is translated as CASSLMGASDEKLFF.